The 32 T cell receptor beta chains presented below share a single source sample, sequenced in a study of blood T cell repertoires in COVID-19. Clones were read by immunoSEQ multiplex PCR, and TCRdb kept only the in-frame ones, dropping some. Of more than 15,000 clones in the sample, 91% were seen once. The sequencing sample was made of peripheral blood. Receptors originate from a human donor in a cohort sampled during active COVID-19.

The chain uses TRBV6-2 or TRBV6-3 and TRBJ1-1; D is possibly TRBD1 (6 bases). The CDR3 sequence is 15 residues long. The germline CDR1 and CDR2 sequences are MNHEY and SVGEGT. Trimming left V 4 bases short and J 1 base short, with 13 bases between. In DNA, the CDR3 is TGTGCCAGCAGTTGGCATCCGGGACAGAACACTGAAGCTTTCTTT. It is translated as CASSWHPGQNTEAFF.

V is TRBV18 and J is TRBJ1-2, with 8 bases identical to TRBD1. CDR1 and CDR2 (germline): KGHSH, LQKENI. The V and J ends lost 2 bases and 7 bases, in that order; junction bases with no gene match: 6. The CDR3 loop spans 14 amino acids. CDR3 DNA sequence: TGTGCCAGCTCACCAGACAGGGGAATCGGTGGCTACACCTTC. This translates into CASSPDRGIGGYTF.

This rearrangement joins TRBV7-2 to TRBJ1-1; no clear D gene. The ends were cut back, 2 bases at V and 5 bases at J, with 9 bases in the middle. Per germline, CDR1 SGHTA and CDR2 FQGNSA. CDR3 length equals 13 residues. CDR3 bases: TGTGCCAGCAGCTTATACGGGTATACTGAAGCTTTCTTT. Amino acids: CASSLYGYTEAFF.

The genes are TRBV3-1 (or the pseudogene TRBV3-2) and TRBJ2-3; 8 bases are a match to TRBD2. The CDR3 consists of 17 residues. CDR1 is LGHDT and CDR2 is YNNKEL in the germline V gene (reference sequence). V shed 4 bases and J 4 bases; nucleotides not matched to a gene: 13. The CDR3 spells CASSPPQRGPSADTQYF. The CDR3 DNA is TGTGCCAGCAGCCCCCCCCAGCGGGGGCCCTCCGCAGATACGCAGTATTTT.

The rearrangement uses TRBV28 and TRBJ2-4; tentative D call: TRBD1 (6 bases). The CDR3 spans 11 residues. Trimming took off 4 bases at V and 13 bases at J, with 11 bases between the two ends. Per the germline V gene, CDR1 is MDHEN and CDR2 is SYDVKM. CDR3 protein: CASSSDSRQYF. The CDR3 DNA reads as TGTGCCAGCAGTTCGGACAGCAGACAGTACTTC.

This clone occurred once. The V and J genes are TRBV7-2 and TRBJ1-1; D call uncertain. The CDR3 is 16 residues long. V was clipped by 0 bases and J by 1 base, with 12 bases between them. Germline V gives CDR1 SGHTA, CDR2 FQGNSA. DNA for the CDR3: TGTGCCAGCAGCTTAGCCACCGGTAGAGCGAACACTGAAGCTTTCTTT. Amino acids: CASSLATGRANTEAFF.

The chain carries TRBV18 and TRBJ2-2, with D tentatively TRBD1 (5 bases). V gave up 1 base and J gave up 3 bases, with 12 bases separating them. Germline CDR1 KGHSH, CDR2 LQKENI. CDR3 length: 16 amino acids. The CDR3 DNA follows: TGTGCCAGCTCACCACGTCGTCCCAGGGACACCGGGGAGCTGTTTTTT. It translates to CASSPRRPRDTGELFF.

The chain has TRBV5-3 and TRBJ2-3; 9 nucleotides align to TRBD2. TRBV5-3 is assigned to the ORF class and has an uncertain function. This CDR3 spans 15 amino acids. With 4 bases clipped from V and 6 bases from J, the junction kept 9 bases outside the gene matches. This chain's CDR3 is CARSPSGAAGDTQYF. CDR3 nucleotide sequence: TGTGCCAGAAGCCCTAGCGGGGCAGCCGGGGATACGCAGTATTTT.

The V gene is TRBV2, the J gene TRBJ2-6, with unresolved D. Germline V gives CDR1 SNHLY, CDR2 FYNNEI. This CDR3 is 16 amino acids long. V lost 2 bases and J lost 0, with 8 bases in between. The CDR3 loop reads CASSERMRSGANVLTF. The DNA for the CDR3 is TGTGCCAGCAGTGAAAGAATGCGCTCTGGGGCCAACGTCCTGACTTTC.

This clone was detected only once. V gene TRBV6-2 or TRBV6-3 combines with J gene TRBJ2-2; a possible D gene is TRBD1 (6 bases). Trimming pared 5 bases from V and 7 bases from J, leaving 17 bases between. This CDR3 has 15 residues. From germline, CDR1 is MNHEY and CDR2 SVGEGT. CDR3 residues: CASSQYRVGHGELFF. In DNA, the CDR3 is TGTGCCAGCAGTCAATACAGGGTAGGGCACGGGGAGCTGTTTTTT.

V gene TRBV5-1 combines with J gene TRBJ1-6; TRBD1 matches 7 bases. V was pared by 4 bases and J by 3 bases, with 4 bases of the junction left unmatched. Germline loops: CDR1 SGHRS, CDR2 YFSETQ. This CDR3 region has 15 residues. The CDR3 DNA reads TGCGCCAGCAGCCCAGGGGACAGCTATAATTCACCCCTCCACTTT. Its protein is CASSPGDSYNSPLHF.

The chain couples TRBV6-6 to TRBJ2-3, with TRBD2 matching over 7 bases. Trimming removed 7 bases from V and 2 bases from J; junction bases left unmatched: 9. The CDR3 contains 15 residues. The germline V gene has CDR1 MNHNY and CDR2 SVGAGI (reference sequence). As DNA, the CDR3 is TGTGCCAGCATTTGGACTAGAGGCGACACAGATACGCAGTATTTT. It yields the protein CASIWTRGDTDTQYF.

This chain connects TRBV9 to TRBJ2-5; TRBD2 is a possible D gene (5 bases). The CDR3 is made up of 14 amino acids. Trimming stripped 0 bases from V and 5 bases from J, with 11 bases between. Germline CDR1 SGDLS, CDR2 YYNGEE. CDR3 DNA: TGTGCCAGCAGCGTAGGTGTTAGCGCGGAGACCCAGTACTTC. This translates into CASSVGVSAETQYF.

The chain employs TRBV28 and TRBJ1-2, with TRBD1 identical over 9 bases. The CDR3 runs to 20 residues. The germline CDR1 and CDR2 sequences are MDHEN and SYDVKM. Germline trimming cut 3 bases from V and 4 bases from J; bases unmatched to any gene: 21. Here the CDR3 reads CASSLPYYIGQGSPGYGYTF. The CDR3 DNA reads as TGTGCCAGCAGTTTGCCGTACTATATAGGACAGGGGAGTCCGGGCTATGGCTACACCTTC.

The V call is TRBV5-6, the J call TRBJ2-1; D may be TRBD1 (6 bases). Trimming took off 0 bases at V and 4 bases at J, with 14 bases between the two ends. The CDR3 extends over 16 amino acids. Germline V gives CDR1 SGHDT, CDR2 YYEEEE. The CDR3 here is CASSLGPGTKYNEQFF. The CDR3, as DNA: TGTGCCAGCAGCTTGGGTCCCGGGACAAAGTACAATGAGCAGTTCTTC.

This clone turned up a few times. The chain employs TRBV11-3 and TRBJ2-3; D is unresolved. This CDR3 has 13 residues. V lost 4 bases and J lost 6, with 11 bases in between. From germline, CDR1 is SGHNT and CDR2 YENEEA. CDR3 in amino acids: CASSSSYRDTQYF. CDR3 sequence (DNA): TGTGCCAGCAGCTCCTCGTATCGGGATACGCAGTATTTT.

This clone has only one observation. CDR3 DNA sequence: TGTGCCAGCAGTCCCTGGACAGGGAGCAATCAGCCCCAGCATTTT. Amino acid sequence: CASSPWTGSNQPQHF. The gene calls are TRBV5-5 and TRBJ1-5; the match to TRBD1 covers 8 bases. There are 15 residues in the CDR3. Germline loops: CDR1 SGHKS, CDR2 YYEKEE (reference sequence). Trimming at V came to 5 bases and at J to 1 base, leaving 5 bases not matched to a gene.

This chain joins TRBV7-9 and TRBJ1-6; perhaps TRBD1 as D (6 bases). The V gene's germline CDR1 is SEHNR and CDR2 FQNEAQ (reference sequence). The CDR3 covers 17 residues. With 1 base removed from V and 4 bases from J, the gap between germline ends came to 14 bases. Written as DNA, the CDR3 is TGTGCCAGCAGCTTAGGAGGGACAACCATTTATAATTCACCCCTCCACTTT. Translation gives CASSLGGTTIYNSPLHF.

The CDR3 reads CASRHTGASGANVLTF. The CDR3 DNA follows: TGTGCCAGCAGGCATACAGGGGCCTCTGGGGCCAACGTCCTGACTTTC. This sequence joins TRBV11-2 and TRBJ2-6; 7 positions match TRBD1. The CDR3 sequence is 16 residues long. V was pared by 6 bases and J by 0 bases, with 5 bases of the junction left unmatched. Germline loops: CDR1 SGHAT, CDR2 FQNNGV. Drawing the rest from reference TRBV11-2 and TRBJ2-6, the complete variable domain is EAGVAQSPRYKIIEKRQSVAFWCNPISGHATLYWYQQILGQGPKLLIQFQNNGVVDDSQLPKDRFSAERLKGVDSTLKIQPAKLEDSAVYLCASRHTGASGANVLTFGAGSRLTVL.

V and J are TRBV3-1 (or the pseudogene TRBV3-2) and TRBJ1-5; D is uncertain. The CDR3 spans 13 residues. Trimming shortened V by 4 bases and J by 11 bases, and 15 bases separated the two germline ends. Germline V gene sequence: CDR1 LGHDT, CDR2 YNNKEL (reference sequence). CDR3 sequence (DNA): TGTGCCAGCAGCCGTGTTCCCGGGAGAGCCCAGCATTTT. Translating gives CASSRVPGRAQHF.

CDR3 loop: CASSFNTGGPYEQYF. CDR3 nucleotides: TGCGCCAGCAGCTTCAATACAGGGGGACCCTACGAGCAGTACTTC. This chain joins TRBV5-1 and TRBJ2-7, with 8 bases fitting TRBD1. CDR3 length: 15 amino acids. Germline V gene sequence: CDR1 SGHRS, CDR2 YFSETQ. V was clipped by 2 bases and J by 2 bases; unmatched bases: 6.

The rearrangement uses TRBV28 and TRBJ1-4; perhaps TRBD1 as D (5 bases). The CDR3 totals 15 residues. Trimming removed 6 bases at V and 8 bases at J, with 19 bases between. CDR1 is MDHEN, CDR2 SYDVKM, per germline. The CDR3 DNA reads TGTGCCAGCAGCGCCCTCCTCGGGGGAAGCGAAAAACTGTTTTTT. Residues: CASSALLGGSEKLFF.

The genes are TRBV18 and TRBJ1-3, with D unresolved. Trimming cost V 0 bases and J 2 bases, with 8 bases left between them. Germline V lookup: CDR1 KGHSH, CDR2 LQKENI. The CDR3 is 15 residues long. As DNA, the CDR3 is TGTGCCAGCTCACCACCGGGAGGGACTGGAAACACCATATATTTT. Translating it yields CASSPPGGTGNTIYF.

The gene calls are TRBV27 and TRBJ1-6, with D unclear. CDR3 length: 13 amino acids. CDR1 and CDR2 (germline): MNHEY, SMNVEV (reference sequence). The germline V and J ends were trimmed by 2 bases and 6 bases, with 5 bases remaining between them. CDR3 protein: CASSLAFNSPLHF. CDR3 coding DNA: TGTGCCAGCAGTTTAGCGTTTAATTCACCCCTCCACTTT.

The chain uses TRBV6-6 and TRBJ1-1; D gene ambiguous. The CDR3 is 13 residues long. The V gene lost 2 bases and the J gene lost 0 bases, with 4 bases spanning the gap. Looked up from germline, CDR1 is MNHNY and CDR2 is SVGAGI (reference sequence). DNA for the CDR3: TGTGCCAGCAGTTACGAGGTGAACACTGAAGCTTTCTTT. It translates to CASSYEVNTEAFF.

The chain carries TRBV6-6 and TRBJ1-6, with 8 bases matching TRBD1. Germline V gene data show CDR1 as MNHNY and CDR2 as SVGAGI (reference sequence). The CDR3 length is 14 residues. The J segment lost 9 bases and the V segment lost 5 bases, leaving 6 bases of the junction unmatched. The DNA for the CDR3 is TGTGCCAGCAGTGCCGACAGGGGTAGTTCACCCCTCCACTTT. As protein: CASSADRGSSPLHF.

The chain employs TRBV7-2 and TRBJ2-3; maybe TRBD2 (5 bases). V was clipped by 3 bases and J by 2 bases, with 9 bases between them. This CDR3 contains 14 residues. Germline V CDR1 and CDR2: SGHTA, FQGNSA. The CDR3 is CASSLSGPTDTQYF. The CDR3 DNA follows: TGTGCCAGCAGCTTGAGCGGCCCCACAGATACGCAGTATTTT.

The rearrangement joins TRBV4-3 to TRBJ1-2; D remains ambiguous. This CDR3 spans 14 amino acids. CDR1 and CDR2 (germline): LGHNA, YSLEER. Trimming removed 0 bases at V and 4 bases at J, with 9 bases between. CDR3 coding DNA: TGCGCCAGCAGCCAAGAGTGGGCGGGCTATGGCTACACCTTC. Translation: CASSQEWAGYGYTF.

This clone came up once. This sequence joins TRBV4-2 and TRBJ2-1; TRBD2 agrees at 10 bases. Germline trimming cut 0 bases from V and 3 bases from J; bases unmatched to any gene: 5. The CDR3 runs 17 residues. From germline, CDR1 is LGHNA and CDR2 YNFKEQ. This chain's CDR3 is CASSQEIAGGVYNEQFF. The CDR3 DNA follows: TGTGCCAGCAGCCAAGAGATAGCGGGAGGTGTCTACAATGAGCAGTTCTTC.

The chain has TRBV7-2 and TRBJ2-3; 10 bases map to TRBD2. The ends lost 2 bases at V and 0 bases at J; junction bases unmatched: 5. This CDR3 comprises 17 residues. CDR1 and CDR2 from the germline V gene are SGHTA and FQGNSA. The CDR3 sequence is CASSLSPSGGSTDTQYF. CDR3 DNA: TGTGCCAGCAGCTTATCGCCTAGCGGGGGAAGCACAGATACGCAGTATTTT.

The V gene is TRBV5-1, the J gene TRBJ1-1; 10 bases line up with TRBD1. The germline V gene has CDR1 SGHRS and CDR2 YFSETQ. This CDR3 has 15 residues. Germline trimming cut 0 bases from V and 11 bases from J; bases unmatched to any gene: 10. CDR3 protein: CASSLGQGAPVSAFF. CDR3 bases: TGCGCCAGCAGCTTGGGACAGGGGGCTCCAGTCTCGGCTTTCTTT.

The chain recombines TRBV18 with TRBJ2-2, with D uncertain. CDR1 and CDR2 (germline): KGHSH, LQKENI. V dropped 3 bases and J dropped 1 base, with 6 bases sitting between them. There are 14 residues in the CDR3. CDR3 amino acids: CASSPSRNTGELFF. CDR3 bases: TGTGCCAGCTCACCCTCCCGGAACACCGGGGAGCTGTTTTTT.